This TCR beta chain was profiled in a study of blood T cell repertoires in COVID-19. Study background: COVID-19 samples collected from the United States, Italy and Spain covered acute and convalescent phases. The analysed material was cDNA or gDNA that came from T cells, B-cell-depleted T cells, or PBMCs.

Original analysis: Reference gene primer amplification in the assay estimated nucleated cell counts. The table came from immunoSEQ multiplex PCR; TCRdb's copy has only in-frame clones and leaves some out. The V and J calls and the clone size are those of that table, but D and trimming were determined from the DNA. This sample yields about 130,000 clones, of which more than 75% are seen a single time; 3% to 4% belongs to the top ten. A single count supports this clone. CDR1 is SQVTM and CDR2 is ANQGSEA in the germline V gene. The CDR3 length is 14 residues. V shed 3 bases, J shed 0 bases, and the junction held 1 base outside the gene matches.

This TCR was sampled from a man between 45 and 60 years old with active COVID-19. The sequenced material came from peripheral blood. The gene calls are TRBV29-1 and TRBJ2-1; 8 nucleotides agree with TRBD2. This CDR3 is CSVELAGSYNEQFF. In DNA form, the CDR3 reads TGCAGCGTTGAGCTAGCGGGCTCCTACAATGAGCAGTTCTTC.